These T cell receptor beta chains were read from a single sample in a study of response to subunit inactivated influenza vaccine. TCRdb reprocessed the RT-PCR reads via MiXCR and lists one record per CDR3 protein. The sample records 500,000 to 600,000 distinct CDR3 sequences, approximately 11% being singletons. This sample also appeared in a second study, on T cells expressing NK-cell markers.

Sequences were derived from PBMCs from blood, sampled on the day of vaccination. The receptors originated from a man in his fifties or sixties who received an inactivated influenza vaccine. Each CDR3 is given with its conserved first and last residue. Each record gives: clone size, J gene, V gene, D gene, CDR3 DNA, CDR3 protein. The D gene is left open where the match is weak. Expanded clones are given a class, and other clones once, few, many or no size at all.

>.|TRBJ2-1|TRBV20-1|.
TGCAGTGCTAGCCCCGGTACGGGCGGCAATGAGCAGTTCTTC
CSASPGTGGNEQFF
>few|TRBJ2-2|TRBV29-1|.
TGCAGCGTTCGACTACGAGTAAATACCGGGGAGCTGTTTTTT
CSVRLRVNTGELFF
>few|TRBJ2-1|TRBV6-1|.
TGTGCCAGCAGAACCCCGGGACTTTACAATGAGCAGTTCTTC
CASRTPGLYNEQFF
>few|TRBJ1-2|TRBV29-1|.
TGCAGCGTGACGGACGGCTATGGCTACACCTTC
CSVTDGYGYTF
>many|TRBJ2-3|TRBV28|TRBD2
TGTGCCAGCAGTTGGAAGACTAGCGGGAGTGATACGCAGTATTTT
CASSWKTSGSDTQYF
>many|TRBJ2-3|TRBV4-3|.
TGCGCCAGCAGCCAAGATTTGTGGGGGGCCGTCACAGATACGCAGTATTTT
CASSQDLWGAVTDTQYF
>.|TRBJ2-3|TRBV5-1|.
TGCGCCAGCAGGCCCGGCTACTCTGCGCCACCAACGCAGTATTTT
CASRPGYSAPPTQYF
>.|TRBJ2-7|TRBV5-1|TRBD1
TGCGCCAGCAGCGGCCGACAGGGCCCCTACGAGCAGTACTTC
CASSGRQGPYEQYF
>.|TRBJ2-7|TRBV7-2|.
TGTGCCAGCAGCTTCGGGTCTGTCTACGAGCAGTACTTC
CASSFGSVYEQYF
>few|TRBJ2-1|TRBV5-1|TRBD2
TGCGCCAGCAGCTTGGCCAGTAGCGGGAGTGGTGAGCAGTTCTTC
CASSLASSGSGEQFF
>.|TRBJ2-7|TRBV2|TRBD1
TGTGCCAGCCATTTAACCGGGGACAGGGCCTACGAGCAGTACTTC
CASHLTGDRAYEQYF
>.|TRBJ2-5|TRBV6-2/TRBV6-3|TRBD1
TGTGCCAGCAGCAAGGGACAGGACCAAGAGACCCAGTACTTC
CASSKGQDQETQYF
>few|TRBJ2-1|TRBV6-1|TRBD1
TGTGCCAGCAGTGCAACGGGACAGGCCTTACCGCGGAAGCAGTTCTTC
CASSATGQALPRKQFF
>many|TRBJ2-1|TRBV5-1|.
TGCGCCAGCAGCTTGGAATCCGGGGGCTTTAATGAGCAGTTCTTC
CASSLESGGFNEQFF
>.|TRBJ2-7|TRBV4-3|.
TGCGCCAGCTGGCCCCTCGCCTACGAGCAGTACTTC
CASWPLAYEQYF
>.|TRBJ2-5|TRBV11-2|TRBD1
TGTGCCAGCAGCTTAGATCCAGGGGGCATAAAGGAGACCCAGTACTTC
CASSLDPGGIKETQYF
>few|TRBJ2-5|TRBV4-2|TRBD2
TGTGCCAGCAGCCAAGATCTAGCGGGGCAGTACCAAGAGACCCAGTACTTC
CASSQDLAGQYQETQYF